Presented here are 26 T cell receptor beta chains from one specimen sequenced in a study of monozygotic twins with inflammatory bowel disease. From its re-call of the 5' RACE reads, TCRdb lists each CDR3 protein once, without DNA. This repertoire includes fewer than 200,000 distinct CDR3 sequences. Sequencing used blood. The receptor set was obtained from a human donor with ulcerative colitis or Crohn's disease, or a healthy co-twin of an affected twin (not recorded which).

The chain joins TRBV7-2 to TRBJ2-7; TCRdb's D call of TRBD2 is untestable without DNA. Germline CDR1 is SGHTA and CDR2 is FQGNSA. The CDR3 extends over 15 amino acids. This CDR3 is CASSPRGLASYEQYF.

J is TRBJ1-1 and V is TRBV7-9; the TRBD1 assignment by TCRdb is unverifiable without DNA. CDR1 is SEHNR, CDR2 FQNEAQ, per germline (reference sequence). CDR3 length: 13 amino acids. The CDR3: CASSFTGNTEAFF.

The chain couples TRBV27 to TRBJ1-2; TCRdb indicates TRBD1, and absent DNA this call remains unverified. The CDR3 is 15 amino acids. Germline V CDR1 and CDR2: MNHEY, SMNVEV (reference sequence). Here the CDR3 reads CASSFSDRGQGGYTF.

The V and J genes are TRBV28 and TRBJ2-7; TCRdb names TRBD1, which stays unverified in the absence of DNA. The germline V gene has CDR1 MDHEN and CDR2 SYDVKM. The CDR3 spans 18 residues. CDR3 in amino acids: CASSFIFPPGGGSYEQYF.

This chain connects TRBV11-2 to TRBJ2-7; there is no DNA to check the TCRdb D call of TRBD2. Germline V gene sequence: CDR1 SGHAT, CDR2 FQNNGV. The CDR3 runs to 15 residues. The CDR3: CASSSVLAAPYEQYF. Supplemented by reference TRBV11-2 and TRBJ2-7, the full variable domain reads EAGVAQSPRYKIIEKRQSVAFWCNPISGHATLYWYQQILGQGPKLLIQFQNNGVVDDSQLPKDRFSAERLKGVDSTLKIQPAKLEDSAVYLCASSSVLAAPYEQYFGPGTRLTVT.

The chain employs TRBV5-1 and TRBJ1-1; TCRdb indicates TRBD1, and absent DNA this call remains unverified. The CDR3 extends over 14 amino acids. CDR1 and CDR2 (germline): SGHRS, YFSETQ. The CDR3 sequence: CASSPGPGGTEAFF.

This sequence joins TRBV18 and TRBJ2-7; TCRdb's D gene call, TRBD1, goes unchecked for lack of DNA. CDR3 length: 14 amino acids. Germline lookup yields CDR1 KGHSH and CDR2 LQKENI. The CDR3 is CASSPTGQNYEQYF.

This sequence joins TRBV20-1 and TRBJ1-5. This CDR3 has 14 residues. Germline values: CDR1 DFQATT, CDR2 SNEGSKA (reference sequence). The CDR3 loop reads CSARDRLSNQPQHF.

This CDR3 is CSASPGTGDTEAFF. This chain joins TRBV20-1 and TRBJ1-1; the D call from TCRdb, TRBD1, cannot be confirmed without DNA. The length of the CDR3 is 14 residues. The germline CDR1 and CDR2 sequences are DFQATT and SNEGSKA (reference sequence).

The J gene is TRBJ2-7, the V gene TRBV7-9; TCRdb's assignment of TRBD1 cannot be checked, as there is no DNA. Germline loops: CDR1 SEHNR, CDR2 FQNEAQ (reference sequence). There are 15 residues in the CDR3. The CDR3 is CASSYWTGGVSEQYF.

The chain carries TRBV5-4 and TRBJ2-4; checking the TCRdb D call of TRBD2 is not possible without DNA. The CDR3 runs to 18 residues. CDR1 and CDR2 from the germline V gene are SGHNT and YYREEE (reference sequence). CDR3: CASSSTNSGIWAKNIQYF. Drawing the rest from reference TRBV5-4 and TRBJ2-4, the complete variable domain is ETGVTQSPTHLIKTRGQQVTLRCSSQSGHNTVSWYQQALGQGPQFIFQYYREEENGRGNFPPRFSGLQFPNYSSELNVNALELDDSALYLCASSSTNSGIWAKNIQYFGAGTRLSVL.

J is TRBJ2-1 and V is TRBV7-2. Germline CDR1 and CDR2: SGHTA and FQGNSA. The CDR3 extends over 11 amino acids. CDR3: CASSFYGEQFF.

This chain links TRBV27 with TRBJ2-7; TCRdb reports TRBD1, a call that lacks DNA to check it against. Per germline, CDR1 MNHEY and CDR2 SMNVEV (reference sequence). The length of the CDR3 is 14 residues. This CDR3 reads CASSIGTGNAEQYF.

This rearrangement joins TRBV20-1 to TRBJ1-1; TCRdb indicates TRBD1, and absent DNA this call remains unverified. The CDR3 contains 14 residues. Germline V lookup: CDR1 DFQATT, CDR2 SNEGSKA (reference sequence). CDR3 residues: CSASDPRGGTEAFF.

CDR3 region: CASRRQTARDEKLFF. The chain has TRBV7-2 and TRBJ1-4; checking the TCRdb D call of TRBD1 is not possible without DNA. Germline values: CDR1 SGHTA, CDR2 FQGNSA. The CDR3 is made up of 15 amino acids.

The chain has TRBV27 and TRBJ2-5. CDR3 length: 14 amino acids. Germline-derived CDR1 and CDR2 are MNHEY and SMNVEV (reference sequence). This chain's CDR3 is CASSLIGQPETQYF.

The J gene is TRBJ2-5, the V gene TRBV5-4; TCRdb selects TRBD1, and the lack of DNA leaves this call unchecked. The CDR3 is made up of 14 amino acids. The germline V gene has CDR1 SGHNT and CDR2 YYREEE (reference sequence). The CDR3 protein is CASSQTGLQETQYF.

V usage is TRBV20-1 and J usage is TRBJ2-5; TCRdb lists TRBD1, though no DNA is available to test this call. The CDR3 has 12 amino acids. The V gene's germline CDR1 is DFQATT and CDR2 SNEGSKA (reference sequence). The CDR3 reads CSAKQGTETQYF.

The V call is TRBV6-5, the J call TRBJ2-3; TCRdb picks TRBD1, but there is no DNA to check that call. CDR3 size: 14 residues. The germline V gene encodes CDR1 MNHEY and CDR2 SVGAGI. The CDR3 here is CASSYGRSTDTQYF.

This chain joins TRBV5-1 and TRBJ2-7; TCRdb selects TRBD2, and the lack of DNA leaves this call unchecked. Germline CDR1 and CDR2: SGHRS and YFSETQ. This CDR3 contains 15 residues. Here the CDR3 reads CASSLGIAGDYEQYF.

The gene calls are TRBV7-6 and TRBJ1-2. The CDR3 totals 14 residues. Germline CDR1 SGHVS, CDR2 FNYEAQ. The CDR3 protein is CASSSRGAVGGYTF. Filled out from reference TRBV7-6 and TRBJ1-2, the complete variable domain reads GAGVSQSPRYKVTKRGQDVALRCDPISGHVSLYWYRQALGQGPEFLTYFNYEAQQDKSGLPNDRFSAERPEGSISTLTIQRTEQRDSAMYRCASSSRGAVGGYTFGSGTRLTVV.

The chain couples TRBV5-1 to TRBJ2-3; TCRdb picks TRBD2, but there is no DNA to check that call. CDR3 length equals 15 residues. In germline, CDR1 is SGHRS, CDR2 YFSETQ. This chain's CDR3 is CASSLAADGGNTQYF.

The chain has TRBV6-1 and TRBJ1-1. There are 14 residues in the CDR3. Germline CDR1 and CDR2: MNHNS and SASEGT. This CDR3 reads CASSIQGVGTEAFF.

The chain combines TRBV7-2 with TRBJ2-2. The V gene's germline CDR1 is SGHTA and CDR2 FQGNSA. CDR3 length: 15 amino acids. The CDR3 protein is CASSLTVGFAGELFF.

J is TRBJ1-4 and V is TRBV15. Germline V lookup: CDR1 LNHNV, CDR2 YYDKDF (reference sequence). The CDR3 length is 16 residues. CDR3 in amino acids: CATSIRMRATNEKLFF.

The V and J genes are TRBV7-2 and TRBJ1-2; TCRdb lists TRBD1, though no DNA is available to test this call. Germline-derived CDR1 and CDR2 are SGHTA and FQGNSA. The CDR3 is 15 residues long. This chain's CDR3 is CASSLVDTYSYGYTF. Looking up the rest from reference TRBV7-2 and TRBJ1-2 gives the full variable domain: GAGVSQSPSNKVTEKGKDVELRCDPISGHTALYWYRQSLGQGLEFLIYFQGNSAPDKSGLPSDRFSAERTGGSVSTLTIQRTQQEDSAVYLCASSLVDTYSYGYTFGSGTRLTVV.